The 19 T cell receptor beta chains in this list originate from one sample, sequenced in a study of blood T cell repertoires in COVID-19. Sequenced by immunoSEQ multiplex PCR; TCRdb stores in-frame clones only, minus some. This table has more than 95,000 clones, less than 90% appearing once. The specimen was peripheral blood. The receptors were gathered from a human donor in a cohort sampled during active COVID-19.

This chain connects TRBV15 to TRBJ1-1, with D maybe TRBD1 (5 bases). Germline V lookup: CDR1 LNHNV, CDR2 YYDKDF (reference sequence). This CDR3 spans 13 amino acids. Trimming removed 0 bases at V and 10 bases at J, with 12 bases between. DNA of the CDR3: TGTGCCACCAGCAGAGATTGGGGCCGAGGAGCTTTCTTT. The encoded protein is CATSRDWGRGAFF.

CDR3 DNA sequence: TGTGCCAGCAGTCCCGTGGAGCTCATATTGGTGCAGCCCCAGCATTTT. Amino acid sequence: CASSPVELILVQPQHF. The rearrangement joins TRBV28 to TRBJ1-5; D gene uncertain. Trimming stripped 5 bases from V and 7 bases from J, with 21 bases between. Germline CDR1 and CDR2: MDHEN and SYDVKM. The CDR3 has 16 amino acids.

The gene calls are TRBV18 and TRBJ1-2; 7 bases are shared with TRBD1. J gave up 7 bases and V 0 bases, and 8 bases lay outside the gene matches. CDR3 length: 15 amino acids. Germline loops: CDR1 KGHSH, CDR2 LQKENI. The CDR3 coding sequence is TGTGCCAGCTCACCACCGACAGGGTTGAACCCTGGCTACACCTTC. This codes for CASSPPTGLNPGYTF.

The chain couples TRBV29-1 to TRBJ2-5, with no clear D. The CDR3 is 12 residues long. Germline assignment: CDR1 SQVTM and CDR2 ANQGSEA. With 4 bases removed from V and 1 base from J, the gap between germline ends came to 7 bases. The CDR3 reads CSVAQIQETQYF. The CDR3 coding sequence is TGCAGCGTTGCCCAGATCCAAGAGACCCAGTACTTC. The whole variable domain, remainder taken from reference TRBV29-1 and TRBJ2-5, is SAVISQKPSRDICQRGTSLTIQCQVDSQVTMMFWYRQQPGQSLTLIATANQGSEATYESGFVIDKFPISRPNLTFSTLTVSNMSPEDSSIYLCSVAQIQETQYFGPGTRLLVL.

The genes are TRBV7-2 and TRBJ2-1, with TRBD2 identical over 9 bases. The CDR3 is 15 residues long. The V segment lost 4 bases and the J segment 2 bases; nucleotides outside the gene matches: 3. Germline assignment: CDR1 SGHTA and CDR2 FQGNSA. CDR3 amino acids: CASSSLAGAYNEQFF. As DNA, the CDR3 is TGTGCCAGCAGCTCATTAGCGGGGGCCTACAATGAGCAGTTCTTC.

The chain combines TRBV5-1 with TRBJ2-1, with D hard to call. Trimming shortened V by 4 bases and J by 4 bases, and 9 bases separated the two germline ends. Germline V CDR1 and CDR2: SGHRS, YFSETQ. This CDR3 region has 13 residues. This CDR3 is CASSATKYNEQFF. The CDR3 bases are TGCGCCAGCAGCGCCACTAAATACAATGAGCAGTTCTTC.

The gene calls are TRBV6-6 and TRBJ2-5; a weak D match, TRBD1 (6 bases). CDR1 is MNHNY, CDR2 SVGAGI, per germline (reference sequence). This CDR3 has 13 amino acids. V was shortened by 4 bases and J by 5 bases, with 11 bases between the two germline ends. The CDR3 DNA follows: TGTGCCAGCAGTTCTGGACAGTTGGAGACCCAGTACTTC. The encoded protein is CASSSGQLETQYF.

This CDR3 reads CASSLIGGTTEAFF. CDR3 sequence (DNA): TGTGCCAGCAGCTTAATAGGGGGAACCACTGAAGCTTTCTTT. The rearrangement links TRBV7-6 to TRBJ1-1, with D perhaps TRBD1 (6 bases). V lost 2 bases, J lost 4 bases, and 11 bases lay in between. Germline CDR1 SGHVS, CDR2 FNYEAQ. CDR3 length: 14 amino acids.

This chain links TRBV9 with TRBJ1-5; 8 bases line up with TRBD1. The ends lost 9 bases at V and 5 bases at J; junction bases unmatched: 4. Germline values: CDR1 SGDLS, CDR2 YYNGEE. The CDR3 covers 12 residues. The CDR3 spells CATYRGDQPQHF. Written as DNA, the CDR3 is TGTGCCACCTACAGGGGGGATCAGCCCCAGCATTTT.

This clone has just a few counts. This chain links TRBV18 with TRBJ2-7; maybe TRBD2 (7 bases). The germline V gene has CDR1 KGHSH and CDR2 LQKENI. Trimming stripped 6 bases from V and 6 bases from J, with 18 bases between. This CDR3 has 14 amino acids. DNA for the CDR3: TGTGCCAGCTCGGAAACGGGGGGCCGGGGCGAGCAGTACTTC. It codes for CASSETGGRGEQYF.

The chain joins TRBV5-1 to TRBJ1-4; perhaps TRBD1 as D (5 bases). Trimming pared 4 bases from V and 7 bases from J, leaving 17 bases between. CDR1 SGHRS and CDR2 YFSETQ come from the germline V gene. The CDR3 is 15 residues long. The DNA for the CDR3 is TGCGCCAGCAGCCCCCAGGGTGGCGTAGGTGAAAAACTGTTTTTT. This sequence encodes CASSPQGGVGEKLFF.

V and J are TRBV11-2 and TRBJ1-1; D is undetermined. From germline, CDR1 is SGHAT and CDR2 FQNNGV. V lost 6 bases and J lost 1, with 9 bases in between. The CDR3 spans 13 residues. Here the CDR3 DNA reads TGTGCCAGCAGTCCGACGGGGAACACTGAAGCTTTCTTT. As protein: CASSPTGNTEAFF.

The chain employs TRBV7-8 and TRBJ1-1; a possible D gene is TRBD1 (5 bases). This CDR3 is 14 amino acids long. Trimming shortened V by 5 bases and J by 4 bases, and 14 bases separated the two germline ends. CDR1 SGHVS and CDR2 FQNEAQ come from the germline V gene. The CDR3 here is CASSPLSRATEAFF. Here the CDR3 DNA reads TGTGCCAGCAGCCCATTAAGCAGGGCCACTGAAGCTTTCTTT.

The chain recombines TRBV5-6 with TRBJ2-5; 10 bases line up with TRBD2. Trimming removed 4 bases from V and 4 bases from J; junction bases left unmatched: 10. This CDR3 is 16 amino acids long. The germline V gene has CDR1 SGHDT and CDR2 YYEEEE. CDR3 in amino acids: CASSLRLAGARETQYF. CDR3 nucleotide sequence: TGTGCCAGCAGCCTTCGCCTAGCGGGAGCGAGAGAGACCCAGTACTTC. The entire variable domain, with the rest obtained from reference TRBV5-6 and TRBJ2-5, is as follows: DAGVTQSPTHLIKTRGQQVTLRCSPKSGHDTVSWYQQALGQGPQFIFQYYEEEERQRGNFPDRFSGHQFPNYSSELNVNALLLGDSALYLCASSLRLAGARETQYFGPGTRLLVL.

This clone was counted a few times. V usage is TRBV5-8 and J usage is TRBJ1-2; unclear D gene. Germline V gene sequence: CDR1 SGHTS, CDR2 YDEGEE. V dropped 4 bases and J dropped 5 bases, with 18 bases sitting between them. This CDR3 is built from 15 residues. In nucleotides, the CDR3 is TGTGCCAGCAGCGCGGCCCGGTCCAGCACATATGGCTACACCTTC. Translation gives CASSAARSSTYGYTF.

The CDR3 coding sequence is TGTGCCACCAGGCTCCCGGGCTCTGGAAACACCATATATTTT. It is translated as CATRLPGSGNTIYF. The rearrangement joins TRBV15 to TRBJ1-3; D unresolved. Germline V CDR1 and CDR2: LNHNV, YYDKDF (reference sequence). The V gene lost 6 bases and the J gene lost 0 bases, with 9 bases spanning the gap. The CDR3 loop spans 14 amino acids.

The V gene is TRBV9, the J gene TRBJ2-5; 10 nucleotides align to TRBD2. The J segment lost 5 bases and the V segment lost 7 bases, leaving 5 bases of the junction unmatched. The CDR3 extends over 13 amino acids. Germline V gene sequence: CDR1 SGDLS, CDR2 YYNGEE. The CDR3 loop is CASRPAGGETQYF. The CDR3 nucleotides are TGTGCCAGCCGCCCAGCGGGGGGGGAGACCCAGTACTTC.

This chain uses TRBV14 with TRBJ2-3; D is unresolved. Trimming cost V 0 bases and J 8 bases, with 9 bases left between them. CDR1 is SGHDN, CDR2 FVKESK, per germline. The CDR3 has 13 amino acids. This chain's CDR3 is CASSQDLGGTQYF. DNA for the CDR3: TGTGCCAGCAGCCAAGATCTAGGTGGTACGCAGTATTTT.

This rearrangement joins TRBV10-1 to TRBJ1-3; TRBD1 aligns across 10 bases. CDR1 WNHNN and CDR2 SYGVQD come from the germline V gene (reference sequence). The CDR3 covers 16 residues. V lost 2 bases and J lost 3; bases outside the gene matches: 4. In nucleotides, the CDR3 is TGCGCCAGCAGTGAGCCCGGGACAGGGGATGGAAACACCATATATTTT. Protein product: CASSEPGTGDGNTIYF.